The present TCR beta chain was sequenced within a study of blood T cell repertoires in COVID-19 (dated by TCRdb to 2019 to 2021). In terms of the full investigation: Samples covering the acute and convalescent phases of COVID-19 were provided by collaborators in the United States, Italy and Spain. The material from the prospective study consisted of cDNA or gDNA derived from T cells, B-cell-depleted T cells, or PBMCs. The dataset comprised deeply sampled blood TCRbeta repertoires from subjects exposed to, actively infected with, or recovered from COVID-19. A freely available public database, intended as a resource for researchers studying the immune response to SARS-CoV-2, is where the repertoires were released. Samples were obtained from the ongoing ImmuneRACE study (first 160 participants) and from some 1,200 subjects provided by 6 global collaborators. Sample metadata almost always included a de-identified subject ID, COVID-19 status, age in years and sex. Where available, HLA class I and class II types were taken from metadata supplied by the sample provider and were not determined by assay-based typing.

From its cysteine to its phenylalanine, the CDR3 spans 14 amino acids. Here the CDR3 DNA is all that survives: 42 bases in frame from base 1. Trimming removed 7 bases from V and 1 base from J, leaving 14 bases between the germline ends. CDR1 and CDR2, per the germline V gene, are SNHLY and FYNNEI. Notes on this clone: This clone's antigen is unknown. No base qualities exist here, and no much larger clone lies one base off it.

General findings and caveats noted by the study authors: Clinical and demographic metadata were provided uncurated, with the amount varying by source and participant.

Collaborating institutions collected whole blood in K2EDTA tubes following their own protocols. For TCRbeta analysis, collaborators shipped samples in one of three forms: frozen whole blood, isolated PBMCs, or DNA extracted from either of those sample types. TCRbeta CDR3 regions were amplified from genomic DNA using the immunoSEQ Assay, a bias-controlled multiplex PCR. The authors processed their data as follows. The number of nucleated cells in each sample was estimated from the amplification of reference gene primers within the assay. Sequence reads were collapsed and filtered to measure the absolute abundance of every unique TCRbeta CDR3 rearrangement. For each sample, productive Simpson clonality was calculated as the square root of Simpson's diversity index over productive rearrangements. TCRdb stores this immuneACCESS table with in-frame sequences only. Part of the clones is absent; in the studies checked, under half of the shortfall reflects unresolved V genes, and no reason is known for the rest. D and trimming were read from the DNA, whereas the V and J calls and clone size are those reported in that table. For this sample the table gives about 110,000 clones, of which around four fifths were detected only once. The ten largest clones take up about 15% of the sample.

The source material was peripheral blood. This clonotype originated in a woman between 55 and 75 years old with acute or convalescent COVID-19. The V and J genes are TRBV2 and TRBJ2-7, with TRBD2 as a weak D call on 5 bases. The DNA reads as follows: TGTGCCAGCAAGCCAGAGGCGGGTTCCTACGAGCAGTACTTC. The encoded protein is CASKPEAGSYEQYF.